This T cell receptor (beta chain) was identified in a study of T cell changes during pregnancy in multiple sclerosis. The CDR3 has 13 residues. V gave up 3 bases and J gave up 5 bases, with 9 bases separating them. Germline V lookup: CDR1 SGHTA, CDR2 FQGNSA. Profiling relied on immunoSEQ multiplex PCR, and the TCRdb table lists in-frame clones only, not all of them. The data show about 64,000 clones, roughly 92% seen once. The receptor was isolated from a female donor with multiple sclerosis, enrolled in a pregnancy study. The input for sequencing was peripheral blood, taken in the second trimester of pregnancy. The gene calls are TRBV7-2 and TRBJ2-3; D possibly corresponds to TRBD1 (6 bases). CDR3 residues: CASSFYREDTQYF. CDR3 nucleotide sequence: TGTGCCAGCAGCTTCTACAGGGAAGATACGCAGTATTTT.